This entry is about one T cell receptor beta chain. These data belong to a study of blood T cell repertoires in COVID-19. In germline, CDR1 is SGHAT, CDR2 FQNNGV. This CDR3 region has 16 residues. V was trimmed by 2 bases and J by 2 bases, leaving 14 bases between them. TCRdb's table, derived via immunoSEQ multiplex PCR, lists solely in-frame clones and lacks some. The sample carries around 350,000 clones, around 87% recorded once. The chain recombines TRBV11-2 with TRBJ2-3; D call uncertain. Sequencing input: peripheral blood. This receptor was identified in a human donor in a cohort sampled during active COVID-19. Here the CDR3 reads CASSLRGSWSTDTQYF. CDR3 coding DNA: TGTGCCAGCAGCTTACGAGGCTCGTGGTCCACAGATACGCAGTATTTT.